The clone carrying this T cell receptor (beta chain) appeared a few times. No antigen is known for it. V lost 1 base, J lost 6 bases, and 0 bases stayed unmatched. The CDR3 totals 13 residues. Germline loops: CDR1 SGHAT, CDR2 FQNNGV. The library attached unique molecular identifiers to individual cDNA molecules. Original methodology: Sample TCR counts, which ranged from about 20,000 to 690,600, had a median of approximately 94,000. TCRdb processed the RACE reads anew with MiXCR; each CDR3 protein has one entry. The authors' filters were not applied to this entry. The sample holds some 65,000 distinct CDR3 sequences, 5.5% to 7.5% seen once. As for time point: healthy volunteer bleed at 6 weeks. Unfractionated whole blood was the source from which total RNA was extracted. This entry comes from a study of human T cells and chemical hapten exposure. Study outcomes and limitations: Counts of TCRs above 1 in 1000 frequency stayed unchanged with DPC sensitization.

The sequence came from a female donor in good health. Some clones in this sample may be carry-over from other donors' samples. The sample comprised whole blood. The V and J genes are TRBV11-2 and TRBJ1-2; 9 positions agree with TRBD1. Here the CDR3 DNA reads TGTGCCAGCAGCTTAGGGACAGGGGATGGCTACACCTTC. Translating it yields CASSLGTGDGYTF.